The clone carrying this TCR beta chain was seen a handful of times. Its cognate antigen is unknown. This sample is drawn from a study of cytomegalovirus exposure and HLA in healthy donors. Overall study findings and caveats: Later analysis indicated greater clonal expansion among HLA-associated TCR beta chains than among equally common other chains. The study put 150 to 200 TCR beta chains on its list as cytomegalovirus-associated. Researchers reportedly found TCR beta sequences accurately predicted most subjects' HLA-A and HLA-B alleles. Cytomegalovirus status was reportedly diagnosed by the classifier with high sensitivity and specificity.

In the PCR, 60 Vbeta and 13 Jbeta primers were used. Using immunoSEQ multiplex PCR, the repertoire was profiled, and TCRdb retains in-frame clones only, with some absent. The sample yields roughly 200,000 clones, roughly 10% seen once. Trimming removed 1 base from V and 7 bases from J; junction bases left unmatched: 5. Germline CDR1 is LNHDA and CDR2 is SQIVND (reference sequence). The CDR3 is made up of 15 amino acids. The chain carries TRBV19 and TRBJ2-1; 9 nucleotides align to TRBD1. The clonotype comes from a woman between 25 and 40 years old in good health and CMV-seropositive. Material for sequencing was PBMCs. The CDR3 loop reads CASSIVQGARNEQFF. The DNA of the CDR3 is TGTGCCAGTAGTATAGTACAGGGGGCGCGTAATGAGCAGTTCTTC.